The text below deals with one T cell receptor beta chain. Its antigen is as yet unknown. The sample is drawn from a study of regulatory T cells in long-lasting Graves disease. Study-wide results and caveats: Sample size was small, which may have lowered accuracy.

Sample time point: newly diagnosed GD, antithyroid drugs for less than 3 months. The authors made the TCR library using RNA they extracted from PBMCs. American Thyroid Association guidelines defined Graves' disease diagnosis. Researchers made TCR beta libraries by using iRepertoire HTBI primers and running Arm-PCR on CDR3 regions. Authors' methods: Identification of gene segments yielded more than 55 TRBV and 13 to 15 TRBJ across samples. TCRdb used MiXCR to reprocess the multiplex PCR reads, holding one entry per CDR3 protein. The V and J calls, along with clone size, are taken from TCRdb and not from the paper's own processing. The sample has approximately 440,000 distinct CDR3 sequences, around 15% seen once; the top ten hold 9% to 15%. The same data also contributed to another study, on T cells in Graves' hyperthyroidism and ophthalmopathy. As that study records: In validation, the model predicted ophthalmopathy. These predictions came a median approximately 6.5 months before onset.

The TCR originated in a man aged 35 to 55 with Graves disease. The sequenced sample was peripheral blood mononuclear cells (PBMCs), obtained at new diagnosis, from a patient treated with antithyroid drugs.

CDR3 region: CASSMVTGTEAFF. DNA of the CDR3: TGTGCCAGTAGTATGGTGACAGGGACTGAAGCTTTCTTT. The genes are TRBV19 and TRBJ1-1; 7 positions agree with TRBD1. This CDR3 is 13 amino acids long. Unmatched junction bases numbered 3, after V lost 3 bases and J lost 5 bases. The germline gives CDR1 LNHDA, CDR2 SQIVND (reference sequence).